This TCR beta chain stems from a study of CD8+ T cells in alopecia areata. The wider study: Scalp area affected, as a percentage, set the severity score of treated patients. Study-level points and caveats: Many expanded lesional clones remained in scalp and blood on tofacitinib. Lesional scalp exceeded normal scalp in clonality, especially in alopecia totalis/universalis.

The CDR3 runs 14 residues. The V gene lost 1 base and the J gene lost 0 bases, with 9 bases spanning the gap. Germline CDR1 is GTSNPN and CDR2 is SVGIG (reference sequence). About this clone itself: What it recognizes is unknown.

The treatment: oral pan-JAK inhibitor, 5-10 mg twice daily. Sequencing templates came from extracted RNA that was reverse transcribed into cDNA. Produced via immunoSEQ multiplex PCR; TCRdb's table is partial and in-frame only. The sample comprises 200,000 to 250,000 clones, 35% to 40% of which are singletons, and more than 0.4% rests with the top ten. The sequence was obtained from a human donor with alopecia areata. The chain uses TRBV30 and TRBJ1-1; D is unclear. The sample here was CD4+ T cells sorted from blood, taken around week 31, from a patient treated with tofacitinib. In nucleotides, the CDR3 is TGTGCCTGGAGTGGGCGGCGGCTGAACACTGAAGCTTTCTTT. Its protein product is CAWSGRRLNTEAFF.